This TCR beta chain came from a study of T cells in Graves' hyperthyroidism and ophthalmopathy. There were TCR beta CDR3 regions amplified from RNA transcripts. Primed by the HTBI set, a first-round RT-PCR was run on the TCR CDR3. TCRdb independently ran MiXCR on the multiplex PCR reads; one entry per CDR3 protein. The sample gives a few hundred thousand distinct CDR3 sequences, 12% to 15% of which show up once; about 4.9% is in the top ten. This clonotype was detected ten times or more. The V gene lost 4 bases and the J gene lost 6 bases, with 15 bases spanning the gap. Germline assignment: CDR1 KGHDR and CDR2 SFDVKD. CDR3 length: 15 residues.

This chain uses TRBV24-1 with TRBJ2-1; D is possibly TRBD1 (6 bases). Source material: blood. This clonotype was obtained from a woman under 30 with Graves' hyperthyroidism. CDR3 loop: CATSEQGKGSNEQFF. The CDR3 nucleotides read TGTGCCACCAGTGAACAGGGTAAAGGGAGCAATGAGCAGTTCTTC.